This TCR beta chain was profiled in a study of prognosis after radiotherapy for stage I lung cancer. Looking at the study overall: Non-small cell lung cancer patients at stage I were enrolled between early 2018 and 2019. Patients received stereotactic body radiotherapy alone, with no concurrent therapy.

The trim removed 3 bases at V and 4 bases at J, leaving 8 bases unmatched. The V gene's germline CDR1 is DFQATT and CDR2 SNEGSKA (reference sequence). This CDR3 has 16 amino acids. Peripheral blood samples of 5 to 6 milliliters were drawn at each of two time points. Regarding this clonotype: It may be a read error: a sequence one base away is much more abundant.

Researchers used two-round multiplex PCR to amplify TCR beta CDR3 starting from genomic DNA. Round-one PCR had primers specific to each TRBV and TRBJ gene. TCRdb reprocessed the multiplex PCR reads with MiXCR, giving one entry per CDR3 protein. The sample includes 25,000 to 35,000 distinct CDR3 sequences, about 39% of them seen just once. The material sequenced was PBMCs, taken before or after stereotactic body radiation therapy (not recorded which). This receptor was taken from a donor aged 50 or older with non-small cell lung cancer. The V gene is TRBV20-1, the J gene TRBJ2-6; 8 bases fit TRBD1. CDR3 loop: CSASSVTGDGANVLTF. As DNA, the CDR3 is TGCAGTGCTAGCTCCGTGACAGGGGACGGGGCCAACGTCCTGACTTTC.